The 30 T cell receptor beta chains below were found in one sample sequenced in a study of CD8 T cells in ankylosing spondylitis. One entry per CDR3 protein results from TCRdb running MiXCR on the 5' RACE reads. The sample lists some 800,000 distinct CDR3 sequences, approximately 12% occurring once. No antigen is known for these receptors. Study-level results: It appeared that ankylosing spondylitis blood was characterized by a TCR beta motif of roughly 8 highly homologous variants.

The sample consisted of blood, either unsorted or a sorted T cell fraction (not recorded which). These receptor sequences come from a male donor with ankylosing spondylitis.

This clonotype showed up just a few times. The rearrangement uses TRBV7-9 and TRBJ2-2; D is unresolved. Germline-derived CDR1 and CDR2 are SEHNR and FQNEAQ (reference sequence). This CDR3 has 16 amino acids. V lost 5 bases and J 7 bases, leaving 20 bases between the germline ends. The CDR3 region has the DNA TGTGCCAGCAGCGCCCATCCTCCTAACCCAGTCGGGGAGCTGTTTTTT. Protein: CASSAHPPNPVGELFF.

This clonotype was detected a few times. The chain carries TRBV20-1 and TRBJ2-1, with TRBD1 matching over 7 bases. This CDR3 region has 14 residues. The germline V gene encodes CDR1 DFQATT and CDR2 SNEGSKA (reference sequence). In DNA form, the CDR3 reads TGCAGCGCGAGAGAGGGACAGAGATTTTTTGAGCAGTTCTTC. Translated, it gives CSAREGQRFFEQFF.

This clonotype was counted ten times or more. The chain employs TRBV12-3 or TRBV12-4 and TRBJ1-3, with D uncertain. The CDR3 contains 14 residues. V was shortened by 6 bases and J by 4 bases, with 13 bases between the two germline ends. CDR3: CASSLQASGNTIYF. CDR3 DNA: TGTGCCAGCAGCCTTCAAGCGTCCGGAAACACCATATATTTT.

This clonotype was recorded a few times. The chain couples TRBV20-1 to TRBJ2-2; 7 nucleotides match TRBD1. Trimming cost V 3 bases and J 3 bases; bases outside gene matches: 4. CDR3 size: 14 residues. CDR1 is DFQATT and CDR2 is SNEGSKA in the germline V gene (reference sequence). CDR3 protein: CSASKGADTGELFF. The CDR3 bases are TGCAGTGCTAGCAAGGGGGCGGACACCGGGGAGCTGTTTTTT.

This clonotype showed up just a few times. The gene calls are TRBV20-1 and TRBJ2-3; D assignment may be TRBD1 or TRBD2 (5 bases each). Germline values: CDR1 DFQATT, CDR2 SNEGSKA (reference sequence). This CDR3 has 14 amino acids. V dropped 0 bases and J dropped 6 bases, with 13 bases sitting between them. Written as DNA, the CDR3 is TGCAGTGCTAGAGATTATGGGACGAAGGATACGCAGTATTTT. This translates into CSARDYGTKDTQYF.

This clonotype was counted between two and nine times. The CDR3 spells CASSFRVAGRFDTQYF. The CDR3 DNA is TGTGCCAGCAGCTTTCGAGTGGCGGGTCGGTTCGATACGCAGTATTTT. V usage is TRBV7-2 and J usage is TRBJ2-3, with D tentatively TRBD2 (5 bases). The length of the CDR3 is 16 residues. CDR1 is SGHTA, CDR2 FQGNSA, per germline. The ends were cut back, 3 bases at V and 6 bases at J, with 19 bases in the middle.

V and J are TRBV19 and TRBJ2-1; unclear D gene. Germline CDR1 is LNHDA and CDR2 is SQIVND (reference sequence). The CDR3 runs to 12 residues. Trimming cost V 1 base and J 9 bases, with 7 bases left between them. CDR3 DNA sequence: TGTGCCAGTAGTATAGGGCGCGGTGAGCAGTTCTTC. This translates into CASSIGRGEQFF.

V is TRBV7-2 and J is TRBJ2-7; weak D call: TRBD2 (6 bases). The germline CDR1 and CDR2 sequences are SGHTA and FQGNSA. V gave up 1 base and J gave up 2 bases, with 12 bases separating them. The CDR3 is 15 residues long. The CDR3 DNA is TGTGCCAGCAGCTTAGTGGGGGGTAATACCTACGAGCAGTACTTC. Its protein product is CASSLVGGNTYEQYF.

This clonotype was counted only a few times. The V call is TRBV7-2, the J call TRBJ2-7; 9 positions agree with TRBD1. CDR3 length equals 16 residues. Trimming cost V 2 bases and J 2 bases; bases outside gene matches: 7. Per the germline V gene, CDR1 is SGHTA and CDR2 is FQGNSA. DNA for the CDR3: TGTGCCAGCAGCTTACAACCGGGACAGGGTGCCTACGAGCAGTACTTC. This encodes CASSLQPGQGAYEQYF.

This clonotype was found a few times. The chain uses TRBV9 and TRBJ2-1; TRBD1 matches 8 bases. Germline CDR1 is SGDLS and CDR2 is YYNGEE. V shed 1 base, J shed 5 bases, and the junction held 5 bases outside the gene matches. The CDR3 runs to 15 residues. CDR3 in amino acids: CASSVRTGRNNEQFF. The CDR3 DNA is TGTGCCAGCAGCGTAAGGACAGGGAGGAACAATGAGCAGTTCTTC.

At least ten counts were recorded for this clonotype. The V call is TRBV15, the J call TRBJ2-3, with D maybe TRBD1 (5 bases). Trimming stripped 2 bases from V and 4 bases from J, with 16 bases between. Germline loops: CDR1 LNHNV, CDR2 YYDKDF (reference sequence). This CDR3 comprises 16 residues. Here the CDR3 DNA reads TGTGCCACCAGCAGAAGGTCTCAGGGCGGTTCAGATACGCAGTATTTT. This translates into CATSRRSQGGSDTQYF.

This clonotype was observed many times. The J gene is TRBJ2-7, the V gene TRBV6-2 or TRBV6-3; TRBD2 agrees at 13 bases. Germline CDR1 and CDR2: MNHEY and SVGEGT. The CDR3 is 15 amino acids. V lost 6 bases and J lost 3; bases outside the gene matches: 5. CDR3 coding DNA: TGTGCCAGCAGAGCGGGACTAGCGGGAATCTACGAGCAGTACTTC. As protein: CASRAGLAGIYEQYF.

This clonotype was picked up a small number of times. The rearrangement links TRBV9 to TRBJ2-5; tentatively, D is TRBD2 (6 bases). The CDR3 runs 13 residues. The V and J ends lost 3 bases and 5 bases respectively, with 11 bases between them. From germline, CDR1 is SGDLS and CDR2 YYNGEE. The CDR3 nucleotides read TGTGCCAGCAGCGGTCCCCGGGGGGAGACCCAGTACTTC. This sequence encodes CASSGPRGETQYF.

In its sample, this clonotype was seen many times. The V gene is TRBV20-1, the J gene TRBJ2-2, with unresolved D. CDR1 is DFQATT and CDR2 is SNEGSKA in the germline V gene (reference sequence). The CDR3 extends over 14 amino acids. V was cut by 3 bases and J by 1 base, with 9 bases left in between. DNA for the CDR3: TGCAGTGCTAGTCTTCTGCAGAACACCGGGGAGCTGTTTTTT. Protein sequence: CSASLLQNTGELFF.

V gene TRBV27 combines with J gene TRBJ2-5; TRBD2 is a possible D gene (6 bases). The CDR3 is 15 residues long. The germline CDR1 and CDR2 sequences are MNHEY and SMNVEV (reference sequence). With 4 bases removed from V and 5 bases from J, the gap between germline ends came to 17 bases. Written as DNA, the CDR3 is TGTGCCAGCAGTTCGAAACGGGACTTTTGGGAGACCCAGTACTTC. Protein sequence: CASSSKRDFWETQYF.

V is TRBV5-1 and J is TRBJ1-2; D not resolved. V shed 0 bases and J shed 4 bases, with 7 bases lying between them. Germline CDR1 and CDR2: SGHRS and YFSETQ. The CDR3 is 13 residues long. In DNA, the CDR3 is TGCGCCAGCAGCTTGGACAAGCCCTATGGCTACACCTTC. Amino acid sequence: CASSLDKPYGYTF.

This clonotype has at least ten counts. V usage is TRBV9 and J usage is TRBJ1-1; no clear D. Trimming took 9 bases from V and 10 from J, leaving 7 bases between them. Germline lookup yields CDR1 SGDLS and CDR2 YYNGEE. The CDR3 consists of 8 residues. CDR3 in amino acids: CATPGAFF. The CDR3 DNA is TGTGCCACCCCGGGAGCTTTCTTT.

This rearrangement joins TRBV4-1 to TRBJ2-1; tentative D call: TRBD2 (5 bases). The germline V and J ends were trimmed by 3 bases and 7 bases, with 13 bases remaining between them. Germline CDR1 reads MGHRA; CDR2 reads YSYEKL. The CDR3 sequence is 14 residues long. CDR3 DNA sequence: TGCGCCAGCAGCCAGGTTGGGAGTAAGAATGAGCAGTTCTTC. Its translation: CASSQVGSKNEQFF.

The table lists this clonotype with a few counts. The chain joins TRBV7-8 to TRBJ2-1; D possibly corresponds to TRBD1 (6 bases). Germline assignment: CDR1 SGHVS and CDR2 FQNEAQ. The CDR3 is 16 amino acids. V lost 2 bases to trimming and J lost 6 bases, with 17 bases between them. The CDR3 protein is CASSLLGQPTSNEQFF. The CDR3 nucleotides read TGTGCCAGCAGCTTATTGGGACAACCAACATCCAATGAGCAGTTCTTC.

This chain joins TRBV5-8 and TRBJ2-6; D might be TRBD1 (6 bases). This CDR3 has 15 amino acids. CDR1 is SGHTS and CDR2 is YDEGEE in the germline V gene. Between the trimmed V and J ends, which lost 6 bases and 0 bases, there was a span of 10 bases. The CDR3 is CASKYRVSGANVLTF. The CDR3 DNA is TGTGCCAGCAAATACAGGGTCTCTGGGGCCAACGTCCTGACTTTC.

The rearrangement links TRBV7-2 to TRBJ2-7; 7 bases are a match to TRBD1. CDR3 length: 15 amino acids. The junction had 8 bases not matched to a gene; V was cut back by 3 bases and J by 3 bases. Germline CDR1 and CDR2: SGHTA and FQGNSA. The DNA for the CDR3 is TGTGCCAGCAGCTTGGGACAGTCCCGGAGCTACGAGCAGTACTTC. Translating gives CASSLGQSRSYEQYF. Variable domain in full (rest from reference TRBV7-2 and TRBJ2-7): GAGVSQSPSNKVTEKGKDVELRCDPISGHTALYWYRQSLGQGLEFLIYFQGNSAPDKSGLPSDRFSAERTGGSVSTLTIQRTQQEDSAVYLCASSLGQSRSYEQYFGPGTRLTVT.

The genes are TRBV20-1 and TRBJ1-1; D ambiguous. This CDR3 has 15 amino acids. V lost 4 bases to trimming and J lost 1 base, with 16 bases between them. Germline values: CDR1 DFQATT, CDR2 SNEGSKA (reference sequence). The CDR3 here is CSANHWEHPNTEAFF. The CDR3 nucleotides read TGCAGTGCTAATCACTGGGAACACCCGAACACTGAAGCTTTCTTT.

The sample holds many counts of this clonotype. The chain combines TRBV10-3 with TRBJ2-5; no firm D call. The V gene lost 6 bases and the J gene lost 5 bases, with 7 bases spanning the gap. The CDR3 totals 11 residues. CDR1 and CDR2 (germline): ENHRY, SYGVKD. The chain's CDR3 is CAIRGEETQYF. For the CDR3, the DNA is TGTGCCATCAGGGGCGAGGAGACCCAGTACTTC.

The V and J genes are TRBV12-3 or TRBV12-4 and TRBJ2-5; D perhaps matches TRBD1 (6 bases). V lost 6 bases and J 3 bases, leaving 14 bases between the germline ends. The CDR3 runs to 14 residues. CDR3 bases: TGTGCCAGCAGGGGACAACAGGGAAAAGAGACCCAGTACTTC. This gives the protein CASRGQQGKETQYF.

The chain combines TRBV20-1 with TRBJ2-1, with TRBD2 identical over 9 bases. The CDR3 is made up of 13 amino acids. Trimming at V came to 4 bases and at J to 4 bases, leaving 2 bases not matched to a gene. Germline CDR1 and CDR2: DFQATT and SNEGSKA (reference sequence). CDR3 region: CSATSGVYNEQFF. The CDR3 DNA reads TGCAGTGCTACTAGCGGGGTTTACAATGAGCAGTTCTTC.

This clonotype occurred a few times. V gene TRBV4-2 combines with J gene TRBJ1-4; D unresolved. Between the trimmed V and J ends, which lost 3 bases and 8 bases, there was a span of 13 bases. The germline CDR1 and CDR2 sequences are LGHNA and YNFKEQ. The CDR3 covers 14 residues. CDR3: CASSQGRPREKLFF. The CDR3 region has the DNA TGTGCCAGCAGCCAGGGGAGGCCTAGAGAAAAACTGTTTTTT.

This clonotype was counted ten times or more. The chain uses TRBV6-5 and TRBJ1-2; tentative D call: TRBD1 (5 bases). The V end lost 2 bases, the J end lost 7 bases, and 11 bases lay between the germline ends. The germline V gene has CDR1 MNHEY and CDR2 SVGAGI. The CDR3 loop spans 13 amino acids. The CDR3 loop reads CASSYSLGGGYTF. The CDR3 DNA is TGTGCCAGCAGTTACAGTCTCGGGGGTGGCTACACCTTC.

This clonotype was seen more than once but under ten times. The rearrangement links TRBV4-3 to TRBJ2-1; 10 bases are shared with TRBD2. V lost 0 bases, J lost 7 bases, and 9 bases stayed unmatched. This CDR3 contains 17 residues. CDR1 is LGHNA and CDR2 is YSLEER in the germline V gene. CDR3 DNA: TGCGCCAGCAGCCAAGATGGATCTAGCGGGAGTACGAATGAGCAGTTCTTC. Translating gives CASSQDGSSGSTNEQFF.

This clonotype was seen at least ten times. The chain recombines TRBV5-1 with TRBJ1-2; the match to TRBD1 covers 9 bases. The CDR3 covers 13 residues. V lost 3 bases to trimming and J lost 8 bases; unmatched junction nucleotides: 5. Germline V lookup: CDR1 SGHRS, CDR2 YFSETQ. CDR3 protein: CASSSGQGTGYTF. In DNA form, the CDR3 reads TGCGCCAGCAGCTCCGGACAGGGGACCGGCTACACCTTC.

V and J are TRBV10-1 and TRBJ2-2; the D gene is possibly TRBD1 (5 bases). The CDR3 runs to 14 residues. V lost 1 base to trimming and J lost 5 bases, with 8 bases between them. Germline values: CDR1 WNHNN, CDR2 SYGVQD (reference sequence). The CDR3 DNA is TGCGCCAGCAGTGAGTTATCAGGGACCGGGGAGCTGTTTTTT. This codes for CASSELSGTGELFF.